This TCR beta chain was found in a study of beta chain features in type 1 diabetes listed by TCRdb under 2018. About the investigation overall: Patients and healthy donors did not differ in mean age, gender distribution, total cell number or subset yield. A total of 85 million to 140 million sorted cells were examined across all samples, and a strong correlation was observed between cell number per subset and RNA yield. The study compared the TCRB repertoires of sorted circulating CD4+ T cell subsets in recently diagnosed type 1 diabetes patients with those in matched healthy donors. Naive and central memory subsets were obtained from all 28 donors, but regulatory and stem cell-like memory subsets were isolated from only 8 patients and roughly 8 healthy donors.

Each donor gave one peripheral blood draw, approximately 110 mL on average, collected into heparinised tubes. A BD FACSAria II was used to sort naive, central memory, regulatory and stem cell-like memory CD4+ T cells with a panel that included CD45RO, CCR7, CD25, CD127, CD95 and CD27. All sorted populations exceeded 95% purity. PBMCs were separated immediately by Lymphoprep density gradient centrifugation and were stained directly, without being cultured. Samples were stained and sorted in pairs, with one healthy donor and one patient per experiment, so that batch effects were minimized. The entire amount of isolated RNA was reverse transcribed using the High Capacity cDNA Reverse Transcription Kit, so the sequenced TCRB transcripts were expressed ones. For stem cell-like memory T cell samples, survey-depth immunoSEQ sequencing was used, averaging around 910,000 total reads per sample. Sorted cells were lysed in RLT buffer, and RNA was extracted using DNase-treated RNeasy Micro or Mini kits according to cell number. Each cell subset was processed separately to prevent cross-contamination, with patient and healthy donor samples processed together. The immunoSEQ multiplex PCR was used to amplify TCRB sequences from cDNA, generating 87-bp fragments that spanned the CDR3 region. Sequencing of the amplicons was performed on the Illumina HiSeq platform. Per the authors' processing: Synthetic template baselines were used to correct PCR bias computationally, reads within Hamming distance 2 were collapsed, and singletons that could not be merged were discarded. Reads were aligned to IMGT to assign V, D and J genes, CDR3 length, and insertions or deletions at six rearrangement sites. Within each subset, clonotype counts were normalized to the number of sorted cells before true diversity and Gini coefficients were calculated with the tcR R package. Repertoire sharing was quantified using the overlap coefficient calculated on TCRB nucleotide sequences. The clones in this table, taken by TCRdb from immuneACCESS, are in-frame only. Not every clone is retained; where verified, under half of the shortfall comes from an unresolved V gene, and the cause of the rest is unknown. For V, J and clone size, that table is used; D and trimming come from the DNA. Across this sample there are over 100,000 clones, with around 40% seen only once. The leading ten clones occupy around 0.07% of the sample.

Overall study results and their limits: Patients with type 1 diabetes made fewer insertions and deleted more nucleotides at VDJ recombination sites, implying thymic rearrangement abnormalities. Because the HLA sub-analyses included only small numbers of individuals, any influence of HLA type on TCRB rearrangement was left unresolved. A moderate but significant shortening of TCRB CDR3 length was observed in type 1 diabetes patients in all four CD4+ subsets. Naive, central memory and regulatory TCRB repertoires appeared to be more similar among patients than among healthy donors. Shorter templates might be favored by PCR, yet because patient and control samples were amplified and corrected together, any such skew would affect both groups equally. Sequencing cDNA rather than genomic DNA could over-represent highly expressing activated cells, although activation and CD3 levels did not differ between groups.

From the germline V gene, CDR1 is MNHNS and CDR2 is SASEGT. V lost 1 base and J lost 7 bases, and the count of bases not matched to a germline gene is 4. There are 13 amino acids in the CDR3, from cysteine to phenylalanine inclusive. Only the CDR3 DNA is retained, 39 bases long and in frame from the first base. About this clone itself: Its antigen is still unknown. Qualities for individual bases were not recorded, and no much larger clone is one base off.

The origin of this receptor is a woman aged 18-30 years in good health. The specimen sequenced was stem cell memory CD4+ T cells from blood. The cell subset or site label, as the study defines it: stem cell-like memory CD4+ T cells. The chain links TRBV6-1 with TRBJ2-7, with 7 junctional bases fitting TRBD1. The sequence in DNA is TGTGCCAGCAGTGAAGGGACAGGTCGGGAGCAGTACTTC. This gives the protein CASSEGTGREQYF.